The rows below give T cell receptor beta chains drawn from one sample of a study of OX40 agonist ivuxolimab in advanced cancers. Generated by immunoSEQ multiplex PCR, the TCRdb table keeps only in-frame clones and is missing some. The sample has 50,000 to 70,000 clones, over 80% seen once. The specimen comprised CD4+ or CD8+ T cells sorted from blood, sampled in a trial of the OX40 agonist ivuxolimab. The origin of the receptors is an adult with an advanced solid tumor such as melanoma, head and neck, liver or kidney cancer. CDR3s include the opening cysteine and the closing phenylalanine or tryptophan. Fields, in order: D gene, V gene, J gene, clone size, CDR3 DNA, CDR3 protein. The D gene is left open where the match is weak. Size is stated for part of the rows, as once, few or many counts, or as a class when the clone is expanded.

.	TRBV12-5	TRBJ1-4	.	TGTGCTAGTGGTTCTGTGGGGGTCCTTAATGAAAAACTGTTTTTT	CASGSVGVLNEKLFF
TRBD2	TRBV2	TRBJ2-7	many	TGTGCCAGCAGCGGACTAGCGGAGACTAGAGAGCAGTACTTC	CASSGLAETREQYF
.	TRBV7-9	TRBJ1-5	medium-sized	TGTGCCAGCAGCTTAGCTCAGGGCCCCAATCAGCCCCAGCATTTT	CASSLAQGPNQPQHF
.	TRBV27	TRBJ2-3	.	TGTGCCAGCAGTCCTATAATGGGACCCCGCACAGATACGCAGTATTTT	CASSPIMGPRTDTQYF
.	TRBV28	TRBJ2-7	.	TGTGCCAGCAGTCCACCTTCAGGGGGGGGCTACGAGCAGTACTTC	CASSPPSGGGYEQYF
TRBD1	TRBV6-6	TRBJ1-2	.	TGTGCCAGCACTCCGGACAGGGGGCTTGGCTACACCTTC	CASTPDRGLGYTF
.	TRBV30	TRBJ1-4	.	TGTGCCTGGAGTGAGGCAACTAATGAAAAACTGTTTTTT	CAWSEATNEKLFF
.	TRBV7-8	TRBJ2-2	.	TGTGCCAGCAGCTTAGGCCTCACCGACACCACCGGGGAGCTGTTTTTT	CASSLGLTDTTGELFF
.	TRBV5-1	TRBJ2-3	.	TGCGCCAGCAGCTTGGCGTCGGGAGCAGGAACAGATACGCAGTATTTT	CASSLASGAGTDTQYF
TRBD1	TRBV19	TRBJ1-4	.	TGTGCCAGTCGTCCCGGGACAGGGATTAATGAAAAACTGTTTTTT	CASRPGTGINEKLFF
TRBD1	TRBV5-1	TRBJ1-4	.	TGCGCCAGCAGCTCCGGGACAGCTAATGAAAAACTGTTTTTT	CASSSGTANEKLFF
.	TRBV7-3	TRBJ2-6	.	TGTGCCAGCAGCCCCGGTGGGGCCAACGTCCTGACTTTC	CASSPGGANVLTF
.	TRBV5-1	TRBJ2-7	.	TGCGCCAGCAGCCCAGGGGTGACCTCCTACGAGCAGTACTTC	CASSPGVTSYEQYF
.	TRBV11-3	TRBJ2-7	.	TGTGCCAGCAGCTTAACCTCATCCTACGAGCAGTACTTC	CASSLTSSYEQYF
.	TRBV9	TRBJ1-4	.	TGTGCCAGCAGCCTAAATGGGGCTCGAGGGGAAAAACTGTTTTTT	CASSLNGARGEKLFF
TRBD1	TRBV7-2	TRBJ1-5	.	TGTGCCAGCAGTTTAGACAGGGCGCAGCCCCAGCATTTT	CASSLDRAQPQHF
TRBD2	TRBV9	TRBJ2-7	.	TGTGCCAGCAGCGCGGGGGGGAGTAGCTCCTACGAGCAGTACTTC	CASSAGGSSSYEQYF
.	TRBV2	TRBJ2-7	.	TGTGCGGGGGGCAGGGGCCCCGCGGTCCCCTACGAGCAGTACTTC	CAGGRGPAVPYEQYF
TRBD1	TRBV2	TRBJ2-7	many	TGTGCCAGCAGTCCCGGGACAGGGAAGAGGGAGCAGTACTTC	CASSPGTGKREQYF
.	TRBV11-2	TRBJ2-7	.	TGTGCCAGCAGCTTATTTGGGGCGAGGTACGAGCAGTACTTC	CASSLFGARYEQYF
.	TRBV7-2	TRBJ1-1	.	TGTGCCAGCAGCTTAGTTATAGGGTGGGAATCTGAAGCTTTCTTT	CASSLVIGWESEAFF
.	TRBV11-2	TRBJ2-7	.	TGTGCCAGCAGCTTAGAAGTCTCCTACGAGCAGTACTTC	CASSLEVSYEQYF
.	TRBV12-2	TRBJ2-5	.	TGTGCAAGTCGCTCAAGGGACTGGGAGAAAGAGACCCAGTACTTC	CASRSRDWEKETQYF
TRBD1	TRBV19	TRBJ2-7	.	TGTGCCAGTACCGCTACAGGGGCCTACGAGCAGTACTTC	CASTATGAYEQYF